At least ten counts were recorded for the clone carrying this T cell receptor beta chain. This specimen belongs to a study of neurological immune-mediated disorders. Germline values: CDR1 SGHAT, CDR2 FQNNGV. The length of the CDR3 is 16 residues. V was clipped by 5 bases and J by 5 bases, with 21 bases between them. TCRdb reprocessed the 5' RACE reads with MiXCR, giving one entry per CDR3 protein. The data show 40,000 to 50,000 distinct CDR3 sequences, roughly 2% seen once. J is TRBJ2-5 and V is TRBV11-2; TRBD1 or TRBD2 may be the D gene (7 bases each). The sequence was collected from a woman aged 40 to 50 with multiple sclerosis. Sequenced input: PBMCs. DNA for the CDR3: TGTGCCAGCAGCCCAGGGGGGCGGGGGCCGGGGGAGACCCAGTACTTC. Translation: CASSPGGRGPGETQYF.